Shown below are 13 T cell receptor beta chains from a single sample sequenced in a study of CD8+ T cells in alopecia areata (dated by TCRdb to 2017 to 2018). What the time point label conveys for this sample: about 5 months on oral tofacitinib. What this sample's treatment or condition label stands for: oral pan-JAK inhibitor, 5-10 mg twice daily. The library was prepared using the immunoSEQ multiplex PCR assay. To provide template for TCR sequencing, every sample had RNA extracted and reverse transcribed into cDNA. TCRdb took over this immuneACCESS table, retaining in-frame rearrangements with V and J assigned. Such tables are incomplete; in checked studies, under half of the missing clones stem from an unresolved V gene, and the remainder is unexplained. This sample holds 150,000 to 250,000 clones; 58% were observed only once. The ten largest account for approximately 5.1% of the sample. The source was CD4+ T cells sorted from blood, collected at week 24, from a patient treated with tofacitinib. The receptor source for this set is a human donor with alopecia areata.

V gene TRBV2 combines with J gene TRBJ2-5; 8 nucleotides line up with TRBD2. The CDR3 covers 14 residues. The V segment lost 2 bases and the J segment 5 bases; nucleotides outside the gene matches: 4. The germline V gene has CDR1 SNHLY and CDR2 FYNNEI. CDR3 region: CASSERPGGETQYF. The CDR3 DNA reads TGTGCCAGCAGTGAACGCCCGGGGGGGGAGACCCAGTACTTC. The whole variable domain, remainder taken from reference TRBV2 and TRBJ2-5, is EPEVTQTPSHQVTQMGQEVILRCVPISNHLYFYWYRQILGQKVEFLVSFYNNEISEKSEIFDDQFSVERPDGSNFTLKIRSTKLEDSAMYFCASSERPGGETQYFGPGTRLLVL.

This chain links TRBV4-2 with TRBJ2-1; tentatively, D is TRBD1 (6 bases). In germline, CDR1 is LGHNA, CDR2 YNFKEQ. There are 16 residues in the CDR3. The V end lost 0 bases, the J end lost 10 bases, and 19 bases lay between the germline ends. The chain's CDR3 is CASSQDYRAHVGEQFF. As DNA, the CDR3 is TGTGCCAGCAGCCAAGATTACAGGGCCCATGTCGGGGAGCAGTTCTTC.

The sample holds one count of this clone. Written as DNA, the CDR3 is TGCAGCGCTTGGGACCTTCTCGAGACCCAGTACTTC. Its translation is CSAWDLLETQYF. The chain joins TRBV29-1 to TRBJ2-5; tentatively, D is TRBD1 or TRBD2 (5 bases each). This CDR3 region has 12 residues. The V gene's germline CDR1 is SQVTM and CDR2 ANQGSEA. Trimming left V 7 bases short and J 5 bases short, with 14 bases between. The full variable domain, rest sourced from reference TRBV29-1 and TRBJ2-5, is SAVISQKPSRDICQRGTSLTIQCQVDSQVTMMFWYRQQPGQSLTLIATANQGSEATYESGFVIDKFPISRPNLTFSTLTVSNMSPEDSSIYLCSAWDLLETQYFGPGTRLLVL.

CDR3 region: CASSHRGQDEQYF. Here the CDR3 DNA reads TGTGCCAGCAGTCACAGGGGGCAGGACGAGCAGTACTTC. The genes are TRBV9 and TRBJ2-7; 9 nucleotides agree with TRBD1. Unmatched junction bases numbered 5, after V lost 5 bases and J lost 5 bases. The CDR3 consists of 13 residues. From germline, CDR1 is SGDLS and CDR2 YYNGEE. The whole variable domain, filled in from reference TRBV9 and TRBJ2-7, reads DSGVTQTPKHLITATGQRVTLRCSPRSGDLSVYWYQQSLDQGLQFLIQYYNGEERAKGNILERFSAQQFPDLHSELNLSSLELGDSALYFCASSHRGQDEQYFGPGTRLTVT.

The count of this clone is one. The chain carries TRBV4-2 and TRBJ2-5; 9 bases are a match to TRBD2. With V trimmed by 6 bases and J by 4 bases, 9 bases remained unmatched. The CDR3 runs 15 residues. CDR1 and CDR2 from the germline V gene are LGHNA and YNFKEQ. Here the CDR3 reads CASRRAGAGGETQYF. The CDR3 DNA sequence: TGTGCCAGCAGACGTGCCGGAGCGGGAGGAGAGACCCAGTACTTC.

In its sample, this clone was seen a few times. V and J are TRBV29-1 and TRBJ2-2; D is perhaps TRBD1 (5 bases). Germline V gene data show CDR1 as SQVTM and CDR2 as ANQGSEA. The CDR3 length is 16 residues. V was pared by 7 bases and J by 1 base, with 19 bases between. The CDR3 region has the DNA TGCAGCGCCCAGGGCTTGATGCGGAAGAACACCGGGGAGCTGTTTTTT. As protein: CSAQGLMRKNTGELFF.

This chain links TRBV25-1 with TRBJ1-1; no reliable D call. Germline-derived CDR1 and CDR2 are MGHDK and SYGVNS. This CDR3 is built from 15 residues. V shed 2 bases and J shed 0 bases, with 10 bases lying between them. CDR3 in amino acids: CASSEPGGMNTEAFF. As DNA, the CDR3 is TGTGCCAGCAGTGAACCCGGAGGGATGAACACTGAAGCTTTCTTT.

This clone came up a few times. The chain links TRBV5-1 to TRBJ2-1; weak D call: TRBD2 (6 bases). The CDR3 contains 15 residues. V lost 2 bases and J 3 bases, leaving 12 bases between the germline ends. The V gene's germline CDR1 is SGHRS and CDR2 YFSETQ. The DNA for the CDR3 is TGCGCCAGCAGCTTTACGACGGGACTCTACAATGAGCAGTTCTTC. Protein: CASSFTTGLYNEQFF.

This clone was counted between two and nine times. This CDR3 reads CASSYSGAYGYTF. DNA of the CDR3: TGTGCCAGCAGTTACTCCGGGGCCTATGGCTACACCTTC. The J gene is TRBJ1-2, the V gene TRBV6-6, with D tentatively TRBD1 (5 bases). This CDR3 is built from 13 residues. Trimming took off 0 bases at V and 4 bases at J, with 6 bases between the two ends. Per germline, CDR1 MNHNY and CDR2 SVGAGI (reference sequence).

V gene TRBV7-9 combines with J gene TRBJ2-7, with D possibly being TRBD1 (5 bases). The germline V gene encodes CDR1 SEHNR and CDR2 FQNEAQ (reference sequence). Trimming left V 5 bases short and J 7 bases short, with 9 bases between. This CDR3 has 11 amino acids. Here the CDR3 DNA reads TGTGCCAGCAGCCCGCGACAGGAGCAGTACTTC. It codes for CASSPRQEQYF.

This clone was seen once. This chain connects TRBV7-3 to TRBJ1-6; D is ambiguous. There are 15 residues in the CDR3. V was clipped by 0 bases and J by 9 bases, with 12 bases between them. Germline loops: CDR1 SGHTA, CDR2 FQGTGA. Here the CDR3 reads CASSLTADLFSPLHF. CDR3 DNA: TGTGCCAGCAGCTTAACGGCAGATTTGTTTTCACCCCTCCACTTT. The entire variable domain, with the rest obtained from reference TRBV7-3 and TRBJ1-6, is as follows: GAGVSQTPSNKVTEKGKYVELRCDPISGHTALYWYRQSLGQGPEFLIYFQGTGAADDSGLPNDRFFAVRPEGSVSTLKIQRTERGDSAVYLCASSLTADLFSPLHFGNGTRLTVT.

V is TRBV7-2 and J is TRBJ2-5; D is possibly TRBD2 (6 bases). Trimming stripped 1 base from V and 5 bases from J, with 14 bases between. Germline V CDR1 and CDR2: SGHTA, FQGNSA. The CDR3 is made up of 15 amino acids. CDR3 sequence: CASSLGGVGGETQYF. CDR3 nucleotide sequence: TGTGCCAGCAGCTTAGGCGGGGTTGGAGGGGAGACCCAGTACTTC.

This chain uses TRBV28 with TRBJ2-3; no firm D call. Germline V gene lookup returns CDR1 MDHEN and CDR2 SYDVKM. V was clipped by 6 bases and J by 4 bases, with 11 bases between them. This CDR3 has 13 residues. Here the CDR3 reads CASSQGNPDTQYF. CDR3 in DNA: TGTGCCAGCAGCCAAGGGAACCCAGATACGCAGTATTTT.